The 7 T cell receptor beta chains given below trace back to one sample, sequenced in a study of monozygotic twins with inflammatory bowel disease. TCRdb processed the 5' RACE reads again and assigns one entry to each CDR3 protein, with no DNA. This listing includes 330,000 or so distinct CDR3 sequences. The sample taken for sequencing was blood. The receptors originated from a human donor with ulcerative colitis or Crohn's disease, or a healthy co-twin of an affected twin (not recorded which).

The CDR3 sequence: CSASRLGTEAFF. The chain joins TRBV20-1 to TRBJ1-1. CDR1 is DFQATT, CDR2 SNEGSKA, per germline (reference sequence). The CDR3 length is 12 residues.

The chain carries TRBV10-3 and TRBJ2-1; TCRdb returns TRBD1, unconfirmable since there is no DNA. Germline-derived CDR1 and CDR2 are ENHRY and SYGVKD. CDR3 length: 18 residues. The CDR3 protein is CAISGNPNRGGTYNEQFF.

This rearrangement joins TRBV24-1 to TRBJ2-3; TCRdb returns TRBD1, unconfirmable since there is no DNA. The CDR3 is 14 residues long. Germline V gene data show CDR1 as KGHDR and CDR2 as SFDVKD. The CDR3 spells CATNETPTENMQYF.

The rearrangement joins TRBV3-1 to TRBJ1-1; TCRdb's D gene call, TRBD1, goes unchecked for lack of DNA. CDR3 size: 14 residues. CDR1 and CDR2 from the germline V gene are LGHDT and YNNKEL (reference sequence). CDR3 residues: CASSPPTGSAEAFF.

The rearrangement uses TRBV2 and TRBJ2-3. The CDR3 has 15 amino acids. Per germline, CDR1 SNHLY and CDR2 FYNNEI. CDR3 sequence reads: CASSEALPSTDTQYF. Full variable domain (missing parts from reference TRBV2 and TRBJ2-3): EPEVTQTPSHQVTQMGQEVILRCVPISNHLYFYWYRQILGQKVEFLVSFYNNEISEKSEIFDDQFSVERPDGSNFTLKIRSTKLEDSAMYFCASSEALPSTDTQYFGPGTRLTVL.

CDR3 sequence reads: CASSTSGFPYNEQFF. J is TRBJ2-1 and V is TRBV28; TCRdb's D call of TRBD2 is untestable without DNA. Germline loops: CDR1 MDHEN, CDR2 SYDVKM. This CDR3 is built from 15 residues.

CDR3 region: CASSLVYNKETQYF. The V and J genes are TRBV7-2 and TRBJ2-3. This CDR3 is 14 amino acids long. The germline gives CDR1 SGHTA, CDR2 FQGNSA.